This T cell receptor beta chain is from a study of cytomegalovirus exposure and HLA in healthy donors. Findings and limits, study-wide: A later analysis showed TCR association rates differing by HLA locus, peaking at DRB1 and lowest at HLA-C. Reports described diagnosis of cytomegalovirus status by the classifier as highly specific and sensitive.

Primers included in the PCR were 60 Vbeta and 13 Jbeta primers. Only in-frame clones appear in the TCRdb table, and some are missing; sequencing was by immunoSEQ multiplex PCR. The table has approximately 240,000 clones, 82% seen once. On this clone: Its antigen is not known.

V lost 4 bases to trimming and J lost 2 bases, with 11 bases between them. The CDR3 sequence is 14 residues long. Germline CDR1 and CDR2: WSHSY and SAAADI. The chain uses TRBV10-2 and TRBJ1-1, with a possible D match to TRBD1 (5 bases). Material for sequencing was PBMCs. This clonotype was sampled from a woman aged 40 to 49 in good health and CMV-seropositive. The CDR3 loop is CASSAGGENTEAFF. The CDR3 DNA reads as TGCGCCAGCAGTGCGGGGGGGGAAAACACTGAAGCTTTCTTT.